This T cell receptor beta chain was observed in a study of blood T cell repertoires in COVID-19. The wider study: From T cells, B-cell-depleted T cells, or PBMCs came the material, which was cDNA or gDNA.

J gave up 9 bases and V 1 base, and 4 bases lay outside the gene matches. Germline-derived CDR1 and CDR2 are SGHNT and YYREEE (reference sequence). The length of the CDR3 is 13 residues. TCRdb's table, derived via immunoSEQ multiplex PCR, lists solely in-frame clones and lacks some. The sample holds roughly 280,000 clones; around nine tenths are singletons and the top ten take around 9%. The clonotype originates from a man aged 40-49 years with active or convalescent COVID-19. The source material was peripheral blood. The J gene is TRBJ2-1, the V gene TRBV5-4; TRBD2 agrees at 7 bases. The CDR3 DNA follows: TGTGCCAGCAGCTTGTGGGAGCGGGGTGAGCAGTTCTTC. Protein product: CASSLWERGEQFF. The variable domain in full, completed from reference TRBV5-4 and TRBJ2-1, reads ETGVTQSPTHLIKTRGQQVTLRCSSQSGHNTVSWYQQALGQGPQFIFQYYREEENGRGNFPPRFSGLQFPNYSSELNVNALELDDSALYLCASSLWERGEQFFGPGTRLTVL.